The clone carrying this T cell receptor (beta chain) was observed a handful of times. Its antigen is undetermined. Through a sample-barcoded 5' primer and a J-beta primer mix, a second PCR was run for about 6 to 11 cycles. TCRdb used MiXCR to reprocess the 5' RACE reads, holding one entry per CDR3 protein. Of 800,000 to 950,000 distinct CDR3 sequences in the sample, roughly 48% are singletons; the top ten hold around 15%. The CDR3 has 16 amino acids. Germline V gene data show CDR1 as KGHDR and CDR2 as SFDVKD. V trimming: 3 bases; J trimming: 6 bases; junction bases outside the gene matches: 9. This sample was taken from a study of blood T cells in healthy people across ages. Study-level points and caveats: Changes in expanded clonotypes were possibly confounded, as the CMV status of donors was unknown.

Each donor supplied roughly 9.1 milliliters of peripheral blood. The chain links TRBV24-1 to TRBJ2-1; 8 bases line up with TRBD1. The receptor was derived from a man aged 25 to 40 in good health. Sequenced: blood. The CDR3 region has the DNA TGTGCCACCAGTGATGGGGGGACAGGCGCTGGCAATGAGCAGTTCTTC. It yields the protein CATSDGGTGAGNEQFF.